The 16 T cell receptor beta chains reported below all come from one sample, sequenced in a study of PD-L1 blockade in urothelial cancer. Documented time point: peripheral blood 6 weeks after treatment start. Assay used: immunoSEQ multiplex PCR; TCRdb lists only in-frame clones, some missing. The sample lists under 55,000 clones, roughly four fifths occurring once. The sequencing here drew on PBMCs, taken around atezolizumab (anti-PD-L1) treatment. These receptors all come from a man in his sixties with urothelial cancer.

The J gene is TRBJ2-3, the V gene TRBV6-4, with 9 bases matching TRBD2. CDR3 length: 16 residues. From germline, CDR1 is MRHNA and CDR2 SNTAGT. V gave up 5 bases and J gave up 2 bases; unmatched junction bases: 8. The CDR3 DNA sequence: TGTGCCAGCAGTCGGATTAGCGGGAGATTCACAGATACGCAGTATTTT. It translates to CASSRISGRFTDTQYF.

This CDR3 reads CASSLWDRPVRFTNYGYTF. The CDR3 DNA reads as TGTGCCAGCAGTTTATGGGACAGGCCGGTGCGCTTCACTAACTATGGCTACACCTTC. The J gene is TRBJ1-2, the V gene TRBV28, with 7 bases identical to TRBD1. V shed 0 bases, J shed 0 bases, and the junction held 13 bases outside the gene matches. Germline V CDR1 and CDR2: MDHEN, SYDVKM. CDR3 length: 19 amino acids.

This chain connects TRBV25-1 to TRBJ1-2, with 10 bases matching TRBD1. The CDR3 spans 14 residues. Trimming took 4 bases from V and 8 from J; bases not matched to a gene: 7. Germline V gene data show CDR1 as MGHDK and CDR2 as SYGVNS. CDR3 sequence: CASSGPGQGRGYTF. DNA for the CDR3: TGTGCCAGCAGTGGCCCGGGACAGGGGAGAGGCTACACCTTC.

CDR3 DNA sequence: TGTGCCAGCAGTCTTTCGACAGGGGGTTACGAGCAGTACTTC. It encodes CASSLSTGGYEQYF. The genes are TRBV6-5 and TRBJ2-7; 9 bases match TRBD1. This CDR3 comprises 14 residues. The germline V gene has CDR1 MNHEY and CDR2 SVGAGI. V gave up 5 bases and J gave up 4 bases; unmatched junction bases: 6.

This chain uses TRBV11-2 with TRBJ2-5; the D gene is possibly TRBD1 (6 bases). This CDR3 contains 17 residues. Germline CDR1 reads SGHAT; CDR2 reads FQNNGV. The ends were cut back, 1 base at V and 4 bases at J, with 19 bases in the middle. The CDR3 sequence: CASSLVQTGSGVETQYF. CDR3 coding DNA: TGTGCCAGCAGCTTAGTCCAAACAGGGAGTGGGGTAGAGACCCAGTACTTC.

This clone occurred once. This chain links TRBV5-1 with TRBJ2-3; D might be TRBD1 (5 bases). Trimming stripped 6 bases from V and 1 base from J, with 12 bases between. CDR3 length equals 14 residues. Germline V gives CDR1 SGHRS, CDR2 YFSETQ. CDR3 region: CASNSLQGTDTQYF. The CDR3 bases are TGCGCCAGCAACAGTCTACAGGGCACAGATACGCAGTATTTT.

This clone has only a few counts. V and J are TRBV2 and TRBJ2-1; 7 positions match TRBD2. The CDR3 has 18 residues. The germline CDR1 and CDR2 sequences are SNHLY and FYNNEI. The J segment lost 4 bases and the V segment lost 0 bases, leaving 12 bases of the junction unmatched. DNA of the CDR3: TGTGCCAGCAGTGAAGCGCTGGGTCTAGCGGACTTATACAATGAGCAGTTCTTC. Amino acid sequence: CASSEALGLADLYNEQFF.

This chain joins TRBV28 and TRBJ2-5; 11 bases agree with TRBD1. This CDR3 is built from 17 residues. V lost 4 bases and J lost 6; bases outside the gene matches: 13. Germline loops: CDR1 MDHEN, CDR2 SYDVKM. CDR3 protein: CASSWDPGTGGLKTQYF. DNA of the CDR3: TGTGCCAGCAGTTGGGACCCCGGGACAGGGGGTCTGAAGACCCAGTACTTC.

The chain links TRBV4-2 to TRBJ1-1, with 7 bases fitting TRBD1. The V segment lost 4 bases and the J segment 7 bases; nucleotides outside the gene matches: 12. Per germline, CDR1 LGHNA and CDR2 YNFKEQ. CDR3 size: 15 residues. CDR3 sequence (DNA): TGTGCCAGCAGCCGATCAGACAGGGCCCTAAATGAAGCTTTCTTT. Translated, it gives CASSRSDRALNEAFF.

The chain combines TRBV15 with TRBJ2-7, with 12 bases that match TRBD1. V lost 1 base to trimming and J lost 6 bases; unmatched junction nucleotides: 4. In germline, CDR1 is LNHNV, CDR2 YYDKDF (reference sequence). CDR3 length: 15 amino acids. The CDR3 here is CATSRGGTGGREQYF. The CDR3 DNA reads TGTGCCACCAGCAGAGGAGGGACAGGGGGCCGCGAGCAGTACTTC. Full variable domain (rest looked up from reference TRBV15 and TRBJ2-7): DAMVIQNPRYQVTQFGKPVTLSCSQTLNHNVMYWYQQKSSQAPKLLFHYYDKDFNNEADTPDNFQSRRPNTSFCFLDIRSPGLGDTAMYLCATSRGGTGGREQYFGPGTRLTVT.

The rearrangement joins TRBV7-6 to TRBJ2-7, with 7 bases matching TRBD1. J was trimmed by 1 base and V by 1 base; bases with no gene match: 1. CDR3 length equals 14 residues. Germline CDR1 SGHVS, CDR2 FNYEAQ. DNA of the CDR3: TGTGCCAGCAGCTTAGAGGGACAGTCCTACGAGCAGTACTTC. It codes for CASSLEGQSYEQYF.

This chain links TRBV28 with TRBJ2-7; TRBD2 matches 7 bases. The CDR3 consists of 14 residues. From germline, CDR1 is MDHEN and CDR2 SYDVKM. With V trimmed by 1 base and J by 5 bases, 5 bases remained unmatched. CDR3 DNA: TGTGCCAGCAGTTTATTGGTCCGGGGGGACGAGCAGTACTTC. Translation: CASSLLVRGDEQYF.

The rearrangement links TRBV12-2 to TRBJ1-2; the listed D gene, TRBD1, was not tested against the DNA. TRBV12-2 is labeled a pseudogene. The CDR3 totals 16 residues. CDR3 in amino acids: CASRLRVNRQGVGYTF. DNA of the CDR3: TGTGCAAGTCGCTTAAGGGTTAACCGACAGGGGGTTGGCTACACCTTC.

The chain combines TRBV19 with TRBJ2-5; D might be TRBD2 (6 bases). V lost 9 bases, J lost 5 bases, and 16 bases lay in between. CDR3 length: 13 residues. CDR1 and CDR2 from the germline V gene are LNHDA and SQIVND (reference sequence). CDR3 in DNA: TGTGCCAGCCGGACTACCGGAGAGGAGACCCAGTACTTC. It translates to CASRTTGEETQYF.

This clone was seen only a few times. The J gene is TRBJ2-5, the V gene TRBV6-6, with D possibly being TRBD2 (6 bases). The CDR3 is made up of 15 amino acids. The germline CDR1 and CDR2 sequences are MNHNY and SVGAGI (reference sequence). V shed 0 bases and J shed 4 bases, with 12 bases lying between them. CDR3: CASSYSRGLGETQYF. CDR3 nucleotides: TGTGCCAGCAGTTACTCGCGGGGCCTCGGAGAGACCCAGTACTTC.

V and J are TRBV18 and TRBJ1-6; no clear D. With 3 bases removed from V and 4 bases from J, the gap between germline ends came to 10 bases. CDR3 size: 15 residues. Per germline, CDR1 KGHSH and CDR2 LQKENI. This CDR3 reads CASSPEGSYNSPLHF. CDR3 DNA: TGTGCCAGCTCACCGGAGGGTTCTTATAATTCACCCCTCCACTTT.